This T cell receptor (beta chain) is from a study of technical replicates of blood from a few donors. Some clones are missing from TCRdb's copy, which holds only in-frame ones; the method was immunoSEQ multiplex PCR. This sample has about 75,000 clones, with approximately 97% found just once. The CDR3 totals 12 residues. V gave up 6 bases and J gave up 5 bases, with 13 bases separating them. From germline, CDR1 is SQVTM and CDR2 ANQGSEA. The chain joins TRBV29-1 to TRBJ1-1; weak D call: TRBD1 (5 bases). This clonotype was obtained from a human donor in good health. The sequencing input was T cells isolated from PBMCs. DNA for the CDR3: TGCAGCGTCCGTGGGGGGAAGACTGAAGCTTTCTTT. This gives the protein CSVRGGKTEAFF.